This T cell receptor (beta chain) was obtained from a study of T cells in Graves' hyperthyroidism and ophthalmopathy. The sample holds a few counts of this clonotype. Amplification targeted TCR beta CDR3 regions from RNA transcripts. First-round RT-PCR of the TCR CDR3 relied on the HTBI primer set. TCRdb analysed the multiplex PCR reads with MiXCR anew, one entry per CDR3 protein. The sample carries approximately 420,000 distinct CDR3 sequences, 15% recorded once. The receptor was derived from a woman aged 25-40 years with Graves' hyperthyroidism. The specimen sequenced was blood.

CDR3 loop: CASSSGSLSTDTQYF. The CDR3 bases are TGTGCCTCCTCTAGCGGGAGCCTAAGCACAGATACGCAGTATTTT. V usage is TRBV6-1 and J usage is TRBJ2-3, with 10 bases lining up with TRBD2. The germline V gene has CDR1 MNHNS and CDR2 SASEGT. The CDR3 spans 15 residues. V trimming: 11 bases; J trimming: 0 bases; junction bases outside the gene matches: 8.